These T cell receptor beta chains were read from a single sample in a study of blood T cell repertoires in COVID-19. Profiled with immunoSEQ multiplex PCR; TCRdb holds only in-frame clones, not every one. The table lists some 120,000 clones, roughly 80% of them singletons. Material: peripheral blood. These receptors came from a man between 65 and 85 years old with acute or convalescent COVID-19. Both conserved end residues are trimmed from each CDR3.

J gene: TRBJ2-7
V gene: TRBV25-1
CDR3 protein: ASSAGNRHEQY

J gene: TRBJ1-2
V gene: TRBV19
CDR3 protein: ASSGTGLYGYT

J gene: TRBJ2-3
V gene: TRBV7-7
CDR3 protein: ASSPGAGVWTQY

J gene: TRBJ2-7
V gene: TRBV7-2
CDR3 protein: ASSLAQIYEQY

J gene: TRBJ1-2
V gene: TRBV19
CDR3 protein: ASSADRPGYT

J gene: TRBJ2-5
V gene: TRBV5-1
CDR3 protein: ASSGEAGPQETQY

J gene: TRBJ1-1
V gene: TRBV6-1
CDR3 protein: ASSVWEPGQRNTEAF

J gene: TRBJ2-3
V gene: TRBV7-7
CDR3 protein: ASSSSNRGTDTQY

J gene: TRBJ2-7
V gene: TRBV19
CDR3 protein: ASSISSVGAYEQY

J gene: TRBJ2-3
V gene: TRBV5-4
CDR3 protein: ASSLAADTQY

J gene: TRBJ1-3
V gene: TRBV6-5
CDR3 protein: ASQDSWGNTIY

J gene: TRBJ2-7
V gene: TRBV11-2
CDR3 protein: ASSSTIGPDRAISYEQY

J gene: TRBJ2-1
V gene: TRBV30
CDR3 protein: AWSVAGGLDEQF

J gene: TRBJ2-3
V gene: TRBV6-5
CDR3 protein: ASWTATGSSDTQY

J gene: TRBJ1-2
V gene: TRBV6-2/TRBV6-3
CDR3 protein: ASSYAYRPANYGYT

J gene: TRBJ2-7
V gene: TRBV6-2/TRBV6-3
CDR3 protein: ASSYSTVSTAEQY

J gene: TRBJ2-7
V gene: TRBV5-6
CDR3 protein: ASSLQGYEQY

J gene: TRBJ1-5
V gene: TRBV24-1
CDR3 protein: ATSTLGGGNQPQH

J gene: TRBJ2-7
V gene: TRBV6-5
CDR3 protein: ASSPSGGGANEQY

J gene: TRBJ2-5
V gene: TRBV5-5
CDR3 protein: ASSPGQGGTQY

J gene: TRBJ2-7
V gene: TRBV5-8
CDR3 protein: ASSLPGTYYEQY

J gene: TRBJ1-1
V gene: TRBV20-1
CDR3 protein: SASVQGGEAF

J gene: TRBJ1-1
V gene: TRBV11-2
CDR3 protein: ASSLVSGGYDAF

J gene: TRBJ2-5
V gene: TRBV18
CDR3 protein: ASSPSSGLRETQY

J gene: TRBJ2-1
V gene: TRBV11-2
CDR3 protein: ASSPGAAGNEQF

J gene: TRBJ1-1
V gene: TRBV5-8
CDR3 protein: ASSSDRLNTEAF

J gene: TRBJ2-7
V gene: TRBV5-1
CDR3 protein: ASSLSTSGEYEQY

J gene: TRBJ2-7
V gene: TRBV5-8
CDR3 protein: ASRAGQGADYEQY

J gene: TRBJ1-4
V gene: TRBV11-2
CDR3 protein: ASTQRGNEKLF

J gene: TRBJ2-7
V gene: TRBV19
CDR3 protein: ASSRGQGSSTYEQY

J gene: TRBJ1-2
V gene: TRBV5-1
CDR3 protein: ASSATVNYGYT

J gene: TRBJ2-7
V gene: TRBV5-1
CDR3 protein: ASSEPGQSYEQY

J gene: TRBJ1-4
V gene: TRBV2
CDR3 protein: ASSPSGTVFEKLF

J gene: TRBJ1-4
V gene: TRBV4-2
CDR3 protein: ASSQEQAGNNEKLF

J gene: TRBJ1-3
V gene: TRBV7-9
CDR3 protein: ASSLQGAGNTIY